One sample yielded the 17 T cell receptor beta chains listed below, sequenced in a study of cytomegalovirus exposure and HLA in healthy donors. The PCR contained 60 Vbeta and 13 Jbeta primers. Profiling relied on immunoSEQ multiplex PCR, and the TCRdb table lists in-frame clones only, not all of them. The sample has around 120,000 clones, about three quarters seen once. The specimen was PBMCs. The receptors derive from a middle-aged woman in good health and CMV-seropositive.

The rearrangement joins TRBV6-5 to TRBJ2-7, with a weak D call TRBD1 (7 bases). Germline V lookup: CDR1 MNHEY, CDR2 SVGAGI. The V end lost 5 bases, the J end lost 6 bases, and 14 bases lay between the germline ends. The CDR3 length is 13 residues. Here the CDR3 DNA reads TGTGCCAGCAGTAAGCTCCAGGGGGGCGAGCAGTACTTC. It yields the protein CASSKLQGGEQYF.

The chain employs TRBV5-1 and TRBJ2-4, with D possibly matching TRBD2 (5 bases). CDR1 and CDR2 (germline): SGHRS, YFSETQ. Trimming took 7 bases from V and 0 from J, leaving 17 bases between them. This CDR3 is 16 amino acids long. The DNA of the CDR3 is TGCGCCAGCGGTAACGGGGAGCCGCTAGCCAAAAACATTCAGTACTTC. Translating it yields CASGNGEPLAKNIQYF.

The CDR3 is CASSTTGGQGYTF. DNA of the CDR3: TGTGCCAGCAGTACAACAGGGGGACAAGGCTACACCTTC. The chain combines TRBV6-6 with TRBJ1-2; 8 bases align to TRBD1. Germline V lookup: CDR1 MNHNY, CDR2 SVGAGI (reference sequence). The CDR3 is 13 residues long. The J segment lost 8 bases and the V segment lost 5 bases, leaving 7 bases of the junction unmatched.

The chain combines TRBV5-1 with TRBJ2-1; 13 bases align to TRBD2. Germline values: CDR1 SGHRS, CDR2 YFSETQ. The CDR3 consists of 17 residues. V gave up 7 bases and J gave up 0 bases; unmatched junction bases: 7. Here the CDR3 reads CASGLAGVSSSYNEQFF. CDR3 nucleotide sequence: TGCGCCAGCGGACTAGCGGGGGTATCGAGCTCCTACAATGAGCAGTTCTTC.

A single count supports this clone. The rearrangement uses TRBV4-1 and TRBJ2-7; no reliable D call. This CDR3 is 13 amino acids long. Germline V gene data show CDR1 as MGHRA and CDR2 as YSYEKL. V was pared by 3 bases and J by 1 base, with 7 bases between. CDR3 sequence: CASSQESSYEQYF. Here the CDR3 DNA reads TGCGCCAGCAGCCAGGAGTCTTCCTACGAGCAGTACTTC.

This clone has only one observation. The chain recombines TRBV21-1 with TRBJ1-5; TRBD1 reflects the table's D call only, with no check against the DNA. TRBV21-1 is an annotated pseudogene. The CDR3 runs 16 residues. CDR3 bases: TGTGCCAGCAGCAAAAGATCAGGGGGCGCGAGTCAGCCCCAGCATTTT. It is translated as CASSKRSGGASQPQHF.

This clone occurred once. The rearrangement joins TRBV7-9 to TRBJ2-7; D is ambiguous. Germline V gene sequence: CDR1 SEHNR, CDR2 FQNEAQ (reference sequence). This CDR3 region has 12 residues. The V end lost 1 base, the J end lost 9 bases, and 10 bases lay between the germline ends. CDR3 in DNA: TGTGCCAGCAGCTTAGATTCCTCGAGGCAGTACTTC. Its translation: CASSLDSSRQYF.

The chain is built from TRBV19 and TRBJ1-1; D unresolved. The CDR3 sequence is 15 residues long. Trimming left V 4 bases short and J 5 bases short, with 17 bases between. Germline loops: CDR1 LNHDA, CDR2 SQIVND (reference sequence). The chain's CDR3 is CASSKEGAGYTEAFF. CDR3 sequence (DNA): TGTGCCAGTAGTAAAGAAGGCGCGGGTTATACTGAAGCTTTCTTT. The whole variable domain, remainder taken from reference TRBV19 and TRBJ1-1, is DGGITQSPKYLFRKEGQNVTLSCEQNLNHDAMYWYRQDPGQGLRLIYYSQIVNDFQKGDIAEGYSVSREKKESFPLTVTSAQKNPTAFYLCASSKEGAGYTEAFFGQGTRLTVV.

The V and J genes are TRBV30 and TRBJ2-2; 11 bases are a match to TRBD1. V shed 3 bases, J shed 5 bases, and the junction held 8 bases outside the gene matches. The CDR3 length is 16 residues. Germline values: CDR1 GTSNPN, CDR2 SVGIG (reference sequence). The CDR3 coding sequence is TGTGCCTGGAGCAGATTCGGGACAGGGGGAACCGGGGAGCTGTTTTTT. It specifies CAWSRFGTGGTGELFF.

In this sample, this clone turned up a few times. The genes are TRBV10-3 and TRBJ1-1; 7 nucleotides agree with TRBD1. The germline CDR1 and CDR2 sequences are ENHRY and SYGVKD. Unmatched junction bases numbered 11, after V lost 6 bases and J lost 7 bases. The CDR3 has 14 amino acids. The CDR3 reads CAIRTQGVEGEAFF. In DNA, the CDR3 is TGTGCCATCAGGACCCAGGGGGTAGAGGGTGAAGCTTTCTTT.

The CDR3 sequence: CASSQIRDSTYGYTF. CDR3 DNA sequence: TGCGCCAGCAGCCAGATCCGGGACAGCACCTATGGCTACACCTTC. The gene calls are TRBV4-1 and TRBJ1-2; 7 positions match TRBD1. CDR1 MGHRA and CDR2 YSYEKL come from the germline V gene. The CDR3 runs 15 residues. V gave up 3 bases and J gave up 4 bases; unmatched junction bases: 8.

CDR3: CSAGLGDKKHTQYF. The CDR3 coding sequence is TGCAGCGCCGGATTGGGGGACAAAAAACATACGCAGTATTTT. The rearrangement links TRBV29-1 to TRBJ2-3; TRBD1 might be the D (6 bases). This CDR3 comprises 14 residues. V lost 7 bases to trimming and J lost 7 bases, with 21 bases between them. CDR1 and CDR2 (germline): SQVTM, ANQGSEA.

V gene TRBV27 combines with J gene TRBJ1-1, with 9 bases identical to TRBD1. V trimming: 6 bases; J trimming: 3 bases; junction bases outside the gene matches: 5. Germline V gene data show CDR1 as MNHEY and CDR2 as SMNVEV (reference sequence). CDR3 size: 14 residues. This CDR3 reads CASRNRGPDTEAFF. The DNA for the CDR3 is TGTGCCAGCAGGAACAGGGGGCCGGACACTGAAGCTTTCTTT.

The chain employs TRBV7-9 and TRBJ2-3; the D is unclear. The CDR3 covers 12 residues. Trimming pared 4 bases from V and 3 bases from J, leaving 5 bases between. Germline CDR1 reads SEHNR; CDR2 reads FQNEAQ (reference sequence). In DNA, the CDR3 is TGTGCCAGCAGCTACCAGACAGATACGCAGTATTTT. As protein: CASSYQTDTQYF.

In this sample, this clone turned up once. The rearrangement links TRBV7-9 to TRBJ2-3, with 13 bases lining up with TRBD2. Germline V gene lookup returns CDR1 SEHNR and CDR2 FQNEAQ (reference sequence). This CDR3 is built from 14 residues. V was pared by 8 bases and J by 6 bases, with 5 bases of the junction left unmatched. DNA of the CDR3: TGTGCCAGCCTGACTAGCGGGAGGAAGGATACGCAGTATTTT. Translated: CASLTSGRKDTQYF.

The CDR3 nucleotides are TGTGCCATCAGTACCGGAGTTAATGAAAAACTGTTTTTT. This gives the protein CAISTGVNEKLFF. This sequence joins TRBV10-3 and TRBJ1-4; D is uncertain. The CDR3 totals 13 residues. Germline lookup yields CDR1 ENHRY and CDR2 SYGVKD. The V and J ends lost 5 bases and 4 bases respectively, with 8 bases between them.

The rearrangement joins TRBV7-2 to TRBJ2-5, with 11 bases lining up with TRBD2. Germline V gene sequence: CDR1 SGHTA, CDR2 FQGNSA. This CDR3 has 15 residues. V shed 4 bases and J 7 bases; nucleotides not matched to a gene: 8. The CDR3 region is CASSSGASGRLTQYF. The CDR3 coding sequence is TGTGCCAGCAGCTCAGGGGCTAGCGGGAGGTTGACCCAGTACTTC.